This TCR beta chain emerged from a study of beta chain features in type 1 diabetes. Remarks on this clone: Antigen specificity is unknown.

Expressed TCRB transcripts were sequenced because the entire RNA isolate underwent reverse transcription. Sequencing of naive, central memory and regulatory T cell samples gave an average of approximately 3.8 million reads. Profiling relied on immunoSEQ multiplex PCR, and the TCRdb table lists in-frame clones only, not all of them. The sample records about 28,000 clones, 65% being singletons. Study observations and caveats: A moderate, significant TCRB CDR3 shortening appeared in type 1 diabetes across four CD4+ subsets. PCR might preferentially amplify shorter templates, equally in patients and controls.

Germline-derived CDR1 and CDR2 are SQVTM and ANQGSEA. The V and J ends lost 3 bases and 1 base respectively, with 3 bases between them. This CDR3 comprises 12 residues. The sequence was collected from a woman aged 30 to 39 with type 1 diabetes. This chain connects TRBV29-1 to TRBJ2-2; no reliable D call. Sequencing used Tregs from blood. The CDR3 coding sequence is TGCAGCGTTGACAAGAACACCGGGGAGCTGTTTTTT. It yields the protein CSVDKNTGELFF.